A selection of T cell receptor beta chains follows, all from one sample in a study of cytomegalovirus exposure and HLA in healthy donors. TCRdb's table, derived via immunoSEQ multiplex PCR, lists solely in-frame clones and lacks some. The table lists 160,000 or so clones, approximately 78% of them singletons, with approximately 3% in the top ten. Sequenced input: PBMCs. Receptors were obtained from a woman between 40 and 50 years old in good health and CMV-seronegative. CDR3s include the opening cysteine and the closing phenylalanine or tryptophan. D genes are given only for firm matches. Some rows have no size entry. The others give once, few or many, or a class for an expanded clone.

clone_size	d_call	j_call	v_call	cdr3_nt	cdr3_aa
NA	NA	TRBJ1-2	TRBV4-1	TGCGCCAGCAGACACATATTCCGACAGGAGTTCGTTGGCTACACCTTC	CASRHIFRQEFVGYTF
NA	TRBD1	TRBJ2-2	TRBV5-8	TGTGCCAGCAGCCCGACCTTCCGGGACAGGGTAACCGGGGAGCTGTTTTTT	CASSPTFRDRVTGELFF
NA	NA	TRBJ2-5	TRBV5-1	TGCGCCAGCAGCTCAGGCCCCGCGCAGGAGACCCAGTACTTC	CASSSGPAQETQYF
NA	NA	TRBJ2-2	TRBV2	TGTGCCAGCGGACTAAACGGGGAGCTGTTTTTT	CASGLNGELFF
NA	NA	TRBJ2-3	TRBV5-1	TGCGCCAGCAGCTCAGAAATAGCGGTTATAAGCACAGATACGCAGTATTTT	CASSSEIAVISTDTQYF
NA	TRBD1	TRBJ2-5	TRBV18	TGTGCCAGCTCACGTCGGACAGGGGAGGGAGAGACCCAGTACTTC	CASSRRTGEGETQYF
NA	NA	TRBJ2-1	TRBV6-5	TGTGCCAGCAGTTACTCGAATTCGCGGTCCTACAATGAGCAGTTCTTC	CASSYSNSRSYNEQFF
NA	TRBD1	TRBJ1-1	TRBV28	TGTGCCAGCAGTTACAGGGGGGGGAACACTGAAGCTTTCTTT	CASSYRGGNTEAFF
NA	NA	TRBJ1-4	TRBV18	TGTGCCAGCTGGGAAGGGGTATCTAATGAAAAACTGTTTTTT	CASWEGVSNEKLFF
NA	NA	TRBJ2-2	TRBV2	TGTGCCAGCAGTGAGGTGCTAGCGATCGGGGAGCTGTTTTTT	CASSEVLAIGELFF
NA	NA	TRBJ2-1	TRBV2	TGTGCCAGCACTGCGAACAATGAGCAGTTCTTC	CASTANNEQFF
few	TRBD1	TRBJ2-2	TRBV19	TGTGCCAGTAGTTCCGCGGGACAGGGGTACACCGGGGAGCTGTTTTTT	CASSSAGQGYTGELFF
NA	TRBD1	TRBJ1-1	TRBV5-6	TGTGCCAGCAGCTTCGGACAGGGGGCTCTCTGGAACACTGAAGCTTTCTTT	CASSFGQGALWNTEAFF
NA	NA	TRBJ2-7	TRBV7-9	TGTGCCAGCAGCTTATTCGAGGGGGCCTACGAGCAGTACTTC	CASSLFEGAYEQYF
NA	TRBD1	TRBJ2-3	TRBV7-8	TGTGCCAGCAGCACGAGACAGGGGGTTAATAGAGATACGCAGTATTTT	CASSTRQGVNRDTQYF
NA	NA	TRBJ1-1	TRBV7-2	TGTGCCAGCAGCTTAGTTGAGAGCACTGAAGCTTTCTTT	CASSLVESTEAFF
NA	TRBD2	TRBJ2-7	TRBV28	TGTGCCAGCAGTTTAGGTCGTAGATGGCGGGGGGGCTCCTACGAGCAGTACTTC	CASSLGRRWRGGSYEQYF
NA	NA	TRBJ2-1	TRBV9	TGTGCCAGCAGCGTAGGGGCCTATCCTGATAATGAGCAGTTCTTC	CASSVGAYPDNEQFF
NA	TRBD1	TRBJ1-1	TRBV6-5	TGTGCCAGCACCGACAGGGTTTTCACTGAAGCTTTCTTT	CASTDRVFTEAFF
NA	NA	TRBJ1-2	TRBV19	TGTGCCAGTAGTAGCCGGGACACTTATGGCTACACCTTC	CASSSRDTYGYTF
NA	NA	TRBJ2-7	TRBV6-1	TGTGCCAGCAGTGGGACACGGTCCACCTACGAGCAGTACTTC	CASSGTRSTYEQYF
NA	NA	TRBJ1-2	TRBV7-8	TGTGCCAGCAGCTCACATAACTATGGCTACACCTTC	CASSSHNYGYTF
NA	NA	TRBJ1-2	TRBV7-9	TGTGCCAGCAGCCCCCTTGGGGGGAACTATGGCTACACCTTC	CASSPLGGNYGYTF
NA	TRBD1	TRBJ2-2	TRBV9	TGTGCCAGCAGCGTACAGGGGGCGCCCGGGGAGCTGTTTTTT	CASSVQGAPGELFF
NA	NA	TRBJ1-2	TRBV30	TGTGCCTGGATGGGCAGACCGAACTATGGCTACACCTTC	CAWMGRPNYGYTF
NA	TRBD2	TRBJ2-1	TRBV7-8	TGTGCCAGCAGCTTTCAGCGGGGGACCTACAATGAGCAGTTCTTC	CASSFQRGTYNEQFF
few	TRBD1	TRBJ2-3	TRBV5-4	TGTGCCAGCAGCTTGGGGGGACAGGGTGCAGATACGCAGTATTTT	CASSLGGQGADTQYF
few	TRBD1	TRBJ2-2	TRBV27	TGTGCCAGCAGGGACAGGGGATTCAGGGAGCTGTTTTTT	CASRDRGFRELFF
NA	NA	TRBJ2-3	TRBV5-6	TGTGCCAGCAGCCTTATAACAGATACGCAGTATTTT	CASSLITDTQYF
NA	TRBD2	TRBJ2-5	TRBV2	TGTGCCAGCAGTGATCAGCGGGGGGGCGGGGAGACCCAGTACTTC	CASSDQRGGGETQYF
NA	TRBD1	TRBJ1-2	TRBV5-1	TGCGCCAGCAGCAACTTTGACAGGGTTGACGGCTACACCTTC	CASSNFDRVDGYTF
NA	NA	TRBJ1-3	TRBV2	TGTGCCAGAGGGGCCAGCTCTGGAAACACCATATATTTT	CARGASSGNTIYF
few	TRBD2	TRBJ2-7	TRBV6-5	TGTGCCAGAAAACCTAGCGGGAACTCCTACGAGCAGTACTTC	CARKPSGNSYEQYF
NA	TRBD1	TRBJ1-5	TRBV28	TGTGCCAGCTTGCGACAGGGAGAGCCCCAGCATTTT	CASLRQGEPQHF
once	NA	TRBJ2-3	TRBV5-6	TGTGCCAGCAGCTTAGTTCCCGGGGGCACAGATACGCAGTATTTT	CASSLVPGGTDTQYF
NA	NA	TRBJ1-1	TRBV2	TGTGCCAGCAGTGAAGCATGGCCCTCCCAGAACACTGAAGCTTTCTTT	CASSEAWPSQNTEAFF
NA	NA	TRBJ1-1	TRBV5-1	TGCGCCAGCAGCGCCGACAATAGTTGGCCTGAAGCTTTCTTT	CASSADNSWPEAFF
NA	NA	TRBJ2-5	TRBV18	TGTGCCAGCTCACCAAACAGTGGCGAGACCCAGTACTTC	CASSPNSGETQYF
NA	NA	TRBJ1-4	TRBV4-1	TGCGCCAGCAGCCAAGAAGTCGCGGGATCTGGTGAAAAACTGTTTTTT	CASSQEVAGSGEKLFF
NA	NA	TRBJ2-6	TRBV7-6	TGTGCCAGCACCCTCTCTGGGGCCAACGTCCTGACTTTC	CASTLSGANVLTF
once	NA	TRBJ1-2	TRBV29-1	TGCAGCGTTGATACATCCTATGGCTACACCTTC	CSVDTSYGYTF
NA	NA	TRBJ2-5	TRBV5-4	TGTGCCAGCAGCTTGCGGAGAGAAGAGACCCAGTACTTC	CASSLRREETQYF
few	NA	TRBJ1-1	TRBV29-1	TGCAGCGTTGATGACTCCACTGAAGCTTTCTTT	CSVDDSTEAFF
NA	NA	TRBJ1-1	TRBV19	TGTGCCAGTAGTATTTGGGGGGAACACACTGAAGCTTTCTTT	CASSIWGEHTEAFF
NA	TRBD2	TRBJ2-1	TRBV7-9	TGTGCCAGCAGCTTAGGGACTAGCTTTGAGCAGTTCTTC	CASSLGTSFEQFF
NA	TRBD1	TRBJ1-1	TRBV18	TGTGCCAGCTCACCACAGACAGGGGTAACTGAAGCTTTCTTT	CASSPQTGVTEAFF
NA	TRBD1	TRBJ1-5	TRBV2	TGTGCCAGCAGTGAAGCGAGACAGGGGGCAAAGCAGCCCCAGCATTTT	CASSEARQGAKQPQHF
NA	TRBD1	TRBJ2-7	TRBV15	TGTGCCACCAGCAGCGGACAGGCGGCATACGAGCAGTACTTC	CATSSGQAAYEQYF
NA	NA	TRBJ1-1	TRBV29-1	TGCAGCGCCAAGGGGCAGAACACTGAAGCTTTCTTT	CSAKGQNTEAFF
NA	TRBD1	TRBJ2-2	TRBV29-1	TGCAGCGTTACGACAGGGACCGGGGAGCTGTTTTTT	CSVTTGTGELFF
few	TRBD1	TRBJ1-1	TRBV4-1	TGCGCCAGCAGCCCAGGAGACAGGGAAGCTGAAGCTTTCTTT	CASSPGDREAEAFF
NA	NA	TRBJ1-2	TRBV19	TGTGCCAGTAGTATAGTCGCCGGTGAGATCTATGGCTACACCTTC	CASSIVAGEIYGYTF
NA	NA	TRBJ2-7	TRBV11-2	TGTGCCAGCAGCTTAGCGGTCTGGACCAGGGCCCACGAGCAGTACTTC	CASSLAVWTRAHEQYF
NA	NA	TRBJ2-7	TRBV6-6	TGTGCCAGCAGTACCGGCCCTGCGGCTTACGAGCAGTACTTC	CASSTGPAAYEQYF
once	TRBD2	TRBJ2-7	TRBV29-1	TGCAGCGTTGAATCTGGGACTAGCGGGGCCGAGCAGTACTTC	CSVESGTSGAEQYF